One sample yielded the 5 T cell receptor beta chains listed below, sequenced in a study of radiotherapy plus CTLA-4 blockade in lung cancer. Some clones are missing from TCRdb's copy, which holds only in-frame ones; the method was immunoSEQ multiplex PCR. The repertoire holds 100,000 to 150,000 clones, with 75% to 90% as singletons. Sequenced material: peripheral blood, taken from a patient treated with radiotherapy plus ipilimumab. Receptors were obtained from a human donor with non-small cell lung cancer that progressed on radiotherapy plus ipilimumab.

This clone is a singleton in its sample. CDR3 DNA sequence: TGTGCCAGCAGCACCGTATTCGGGAACGAGCAGTACTTC. Its translation: CASSTVFGNEQYF. The V gene is TRBV21-1, the J gene TRBJ2-7; the table's D call of TRBD2 was not tested on the DNA. TRBV21-1 is a pseudogene. This CDR3 is 13 amino acids long.

This rearrangement joins TRBV6-1 to TRBJ2-3; D call uncertain. This CDR3 region has 14 residues. Looked up from germline, CDR1 is MNHNS and CDR2 is SASEGT. Trimming took off 6 bases at V and 4 bases at J, with 14 bases between the two ends. The CDR3 DNA sequence: TGTGCCAGCAGATTGGTCGGTGCCCCAGATACGCAGTATTTT. Protein: CASRLVGAPDTQYF.

CDR3 DNA: TGTGCCAGCAGCGTCGACGGCCCATCGGGAGTGGTGGAGACCCAGTACTTC. Translating it yields CASSVDGPSGVVETQYF. The chain joins TRBV9 to TRBJ2-5; maybe TRBD2 (6 bases). The germline gives CDR1 SGDLS, CDR2 YYNGEE. The CDR3 totals 17 residues. Trimming left V 2 bases short and J 5 bases short, with 22 bases between.

This sequence joins TRBV2 and TRBJ2-5; 8 bases map to TRBD2. The V gene end was trimmed by 7 bases and the J gene end by 4 bases; junction bases not matched to a gene: 5. This CDR3 spans 13 amino acids. Germline V gene data show CDR1 as SNHLY and CDR2 as FYNNEI. The CDR3 DNA reads as TGTGCCAGCAATCGGCTAGCGGGAGAGACCCAGTACTTC. Protein sequence: CASNRLAGETQYF. Full variable domain (remainder filled in from reference TRBV2 and TRBJ2-5): EPEVTQTPSHQVTQMGQEVILRCVPISNHLYFYWYRQILGQKVEFLVSFYNNEISEKSEIFDDQFSVERPDGSNFTLKIRSTKLEDSAMYFCASNRLAGETQYFGPGTRLLVL.

This sequence joins TRBV6-6 and TRBJ2-7, with D perhaps TRBD2 (5 bases). Germline V gives CDR1 MNHNY, CDR2 SVGAGI (reference sequence). Trimming took 6 bases from V and 7 from J, leaving 13 bases between them. This CDR3 is built from 12 residues. CDR3 bases: TGTGCCAGCAGGGTCGGGGTCTATGAGCAGTACTTC. It yields the protein CASRVGVYEQYF.